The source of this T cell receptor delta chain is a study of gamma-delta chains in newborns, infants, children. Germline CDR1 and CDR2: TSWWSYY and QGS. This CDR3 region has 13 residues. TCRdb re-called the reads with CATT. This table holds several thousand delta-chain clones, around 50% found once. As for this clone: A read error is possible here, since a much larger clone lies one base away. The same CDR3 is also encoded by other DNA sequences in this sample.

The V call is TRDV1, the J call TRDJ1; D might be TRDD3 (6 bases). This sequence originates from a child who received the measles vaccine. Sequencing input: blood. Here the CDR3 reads CALGDEEGDKLIF. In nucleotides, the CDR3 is TGTGCCCTTGGGGATGAGGAAGGCGATAAACTCATCTTT.